A selection of T cell receptor beta chains follows, all from one sample in a study of blood T cell repertoires in COVID-19. Clones were read by immunoSEQ multiplex PCR, and TCRdb kept only the in-frame ones, dropping some. The sample has 300,000 to 450,000 clones, around 87% seen once; the top ten hold 1% to 1.5%. The sequenced material came from PBMCs or T cells enriched from blood (not recorded which). These receptors originate from a man under 40 who had recovered from COVID-19. Each CDR3 is given with its conserved first and last residue. Each record gives: J gene, V gene, clone size, D gene, CDR3 DNA, CDR3 protein. A D gene is named only where the DNA matches it firmly. Clone sizes are given selectively: once, few, many, or a class where the clone is expanded.

j_gene: TRBJ1-1; v_gene: TRBV6-5; abundance: -; d_gene: -; CDR3nt: TGTGCCAGCAGTCCAGGGTGGGGGAACACTGAAGCTTTCTTT; CDR3aa: CASSPGWGNTEAFF
j_gene: TRBJ1-5; v_gene: TRBV12-5; abundance: few; d_gene: -; CDR3nt: TGTGCTAGTGGTTTGGTATTCGGAGATCAGCCCCAGCATTTT; CDR3aa: CASGLVFGDQPQHF
j_gene: TRBJ1-2; v_gene: TRBV7-9; abundance: -; d_gene: TRBD1; CDR3nt: TGTGCCAGCAGCGGGACAGCTAACTATGGCTACACCTTC; CDR3aa: CASSGTANYGYTF
j_gene: TRBJ1-2; v_gene: TRBV29-1; abundance: -; d_gene: -; CDR3nt: TGCAGCGTTTCAACCGGGTCTAACTATGGCTACACCTTC; CDR3aa: CSVSTGSNYGYTF
j_gene: TRBJ1-5; v_gene: TRBV7-8; abundance: -; d_gene: -; CDR3nt: TGTGCCAGCAGATTAGGGAGTAGCAATCAGCCCCAGCATTTT; CDR3aa: CASRLGSSNQPQHF
j_gene: TRBJ2-1; v_gene: TRBV7-2; abundance: once; d_gene: TRBD2; CDR3nt: TGTGCCACCAACCCGAGCGGGGGGGCAGAGCAGTTCTTC; CDR3aa: CATNPSGGAEQFF
j_gene: TRBJ2-1; v_gene: TRBV27; abundance: -; d_gene: TRBD2; CDR3nt: TGTGCCAGCAGTCCCTACGAGGCAACCGGACTAGCGGGGAAATCTGAGCAGTTCTTC; CDR3aa: CASSPYEATGLAGKSEQFF
j_gene: TRBJ1-6; v_gene: TRBV12-3/TRBV12-4; abundance: -; d_gene: TRBD1; CDR3nt: TGTGCCAGCAGTCGGGACAGCCTACCCCTCCACTTT; CDR3aa: CASSRDSLPLHF
j_gene: TRBJ1-1; v_gene: TRBV30; abundance: -; d_gene: -; CDR3nt: TGTGCCTGGAGTTTGTTCCGCACTGAAGCTTTCTTT; CDR3aa: CAWSLFRTEAFF
j_gene: TRBJ1-1; v_gene: TRBV21-1; abundance: -; d_gene: -; CDR3nt: TGTGCCAGCAGCAGGACAGGGGCCTCGGTTACTGAAGCTTTCTTT; CDR3aa: CASSRTGASVTEAFF
j_gene: TRBJ2-7; v_gene: TRBV10-2; abundance: -; d_gene: -; CDR3nt: TGCGCCAGCAGTGTGAGGGTATCCTACGAGCAGTACTTC; CDR3aa: CASSVRVSYEQYF
j_gene: TRBJ2-5; v_gene: TRBV7-3; abundance: -; d_gene: -; CDR3nt: TGTGCCAGCAGTCGCTCGGACGGTAATCGACAGGAGACCCAGTACTTC; CDR3aa: CASSRSDGNRQETQYF
j_gene: TRBJ1-6; v_gene: TRBV9; abundance: once; d_gene: -; CDR3nt: TGTGCCAGCAGCGTAGATTACAGCCTGGCCCCCAATTCACCCCTCCACTTT; CDR3aa: CASSVDYSLAPNSPLHF
j_gene: TRBJ2-3; v_gene: TRBV5-1; abundance: -; d_gene: -; CDR3nt: TGCGCCAGCAGCTCCACAGGGAGCACAGATACGCAGTATTTT; CDR3aa: CASSSTGSTDTQYF
j_gene: TRBJ2-3; v_gene: TRBV12-5; abundance: -; d_gene: TRBD2; CDR3nt: TGTGCTAGTGGTTTGTTTGCGGGAGTTAGCACAGATACGCAGTATTTT; CDR3aa: CASGLFAGVSTDTQYF
j_gene: TRBJ1-1; v_gene: TRBV19; abundance: -; d_gene: TRBD1; CDR3nt: TGTGCCAGTAGTATTCGGACAGGGGAGACTGAAGCTTTCTTT; CDR3aa: CASSIRTGETEAFF
j_gene: TRBJ2-7; v_gene: TRBV5-1; abundance: -; d_gene: TRBD2; CDR3nt: TGCGCCAGCAGCTTGAGGCAGGGAGGGAACGAGCAGTACTTC; CDR3aa: CASSLRQGGNEQYF
j_gene: TRBJ2-7; v_gene: TRBV6-5; abundance: -; d_gene: TRBD1; CDR3nt: TGTGCCAGCAGTTACCTCGGGACAGTATCCTCTGGCGAGCAGTACTTC; CDR3aa: CASSYLGTVSSGEQYF
j_gene: TRBJ1-1; v_gene: TRBV28; abundance: once; d_gene: -; CDR3nt: TGTGCCAGTACACCCGGTGGGAGGTCATACACTGAAGCTTTCTTT; CDR3aa: CASTPGGRSYTEAFF
j_gene: TRBJ1-5; v_gene: TRBV4-1; abundance: -; d_gene: TRBD1; CDR3nt: TGCGCCAGCAGCCAAGAGTCCCGCGGGACAGGGGGCTTCAATCAGCCCCAGCATTTT; CDR3aa: CASSQESRGTGGFNQPQHF
j_gene: TRBJ1-2; v_gene: TRBV7-2; abundance: -; d_gene: -; CDR3nt: TGTGCCAGCAGCTTTCGTGTTGGCTACACCTTC; CDR3aa: CASSFRVGYTF
j_gene: TRBJ2-1; v_gene: TRBV7-9; abundance: -; d_gene: -; CDR3nt: TGTGCCAGCAGCTCTCGGGCGGGACCAAAATGGGAGGATGAGCAGTTCTTC; CDR3aa: CASSSRAGPKWEDEQFF
j_gene: TRBJ2-7; v_gene: TRBV6-5; abundance: -; d_gene: -; CDR3nt: TGTGCCAGCAGTAGGGGAGGCTCGCTCTACGAGCAGTACTTC; CDR3aa: CASSRGGSLYEQYF
j_gene: TRBJ2-1; v_gene: TRBV6-4; abundance: many; d_gene: TRBD2; CDR3nt: TGTGCCACCCAAGCGGGGGACTACAATGAGCAGTTCTTC; CDR3aa: CATQAGDYNEQFF
j_gene: TRBJ2-3; v_gene: TRBV6-5; abundance: -; d_gene: TRBD2; CDR3nt: TGTGCCAGCAGCAACGGGGGGGTGACAGATACGCAGTATTTT; CDR3aa: CASSNGGVTDTQYF
j_gene: TRBJ2-7; v_gene: TRBV3-1/TRBV3-2; abundance: -; d_gene: -; CDR3nt: TGTGCCAGCAGCCAAGATCCGGCAGGCCCCTACGAGCAGTACTTC; CDR3aa: CASSQDPAGPYEQYF
j_gene: TRBJ1-5; v_gene: TRBV4-3; abundance: -; d_gene: TRBD1; CDR3nt: TGCGCCAGCAGCCCGGACAGGTATAGCAATCAGCCCCAGCATTTT; CDR3aa: CASSPDRYSNQPQHF
j_gene: TRBJ2-5; v_gene: TRBV30; abundance: -; d_gene: TRBD2; CDR3nt: TGTGCCTGGACCTTGTCGGGGGGGGAGACCCAGTACTTC; CDR3aa: CAWTLSGGETQYF
j_gene: TRBJ1-1; v_gene: TRBV6-5; abundance: once; d_gene: -; CDR3nt: TGTGCCAGCGGTAGAGACAGGACGGCTTTCTTT; CDR3aa: CASGRDRTAFF
j_gene: TRBJ1-5; v_gene: TRBV6-5; abundance: once; d_gene: -; CDR3nt: TGTGCCAGCAGATTAGAGGTGCACTCGTATCAGCCCCAGCATTTT; CDR3aa: CASRLEVHSYQPQHF
j_gene: TRBJ2-6; v_gene: TRBV30; abundance: -; d_gene: -; CDR3nt: TGTGCCTGGAGCCGGGGTTCGGGGGCCAACGTCCTGACTTTC; CDR3aa: CAWSRGSGANVLTF
j_gene: TRBJ2-5; v_gene: TRBV24-1; abundance: -; d_gene: TRBD1; CDR3nt: TGTGCCACCAGCGACGGACAGGGGCCGCGGGAGACCCAGTACTTC; CDR3aa: CATSDGQGPRETQYF
j_gene: TRBJ1-5; v_gene: TRBV9; abundance: -; d_gene: -; CDR3nt: TGTGCCAGCAGCGTAGGCAGTTACAATCAGCCCCAGCATTTT; CDR3aa: CASSVGSYNQPQHF
j_gene: TRBJ2-1; v_gene: TRBV7-6; abundance: -; d_gene: -; CDR3nt: TGTGCCAGCAGCTTAACGGATGAGCAGTTCTTC; CDR3aa: CASSLTDEQFF
j_gene: TRBJ1-1; v_gene: TRBV19; abundance: -; d_gene: -; CDR3nt: TGTGCCAGTAGTATAGGGCAGGGAATAGGTGAAGCTTTCTTT; CDR3aa: CASSIGQGIGEAFF
j_gene: TRBJ2-1; v_gene: TRBV4-2; abundance: -; d_gene: TRBD2; CDR3nt: TGTGCCAGCAGCCAAGACCGGCGGGGGGGCCACAATGAGCAGTTCTTC; CDR3aa: CASSQDRRGGHNEQFF
j_gene: TRBJ2-2; v_gene: TRBV30; abundance: -; d_gene: -; CDR3nt: TGTGCCTGGAGCGGGTCTAGCACCGGGGAGCTGTTTTTT; CDR3aa: CAWSGSSTGELFF
j_gene: TRBJ1-5; v_gene: TRBV10-3; abundance: -; d_gene: -; CDR3nt: TGTGCCATCGGTGACACAACGGAGCAGCCCCAGCATTTT; CDR3aa: CAIGDTTEQPQHF
j_gene: TRBJ2-2; v_gene: TRBV19; abundance: -; d_gene: TRBD2; CDR3nt: TGTGCCAGTAGTAAGGCTAGCGGGAGAGCCGGGGAGCTGTTTTTT; CDR3aa: CASSKASGRAGELFF
j_gene: TRBJ2-7; v_gene: TRBV6-5; abundance: -; d_gene: TRBD1; CDR3nt: TGTGCCAGCAGTTACGACAGGGACTACGAGCAGTACTTC; CDR3aa: CASSYDRDYEQYF